A single sample is the source of the 31 T cell receptor beta chains below, sequenced in a study of OX40 agonist ivuxolimab in advanced cancers. The assay was immunoSEQ multiplex PCR, and TCRdb's table has in-frame clones only and misses some. The sample contains roughly 70,000 clones, approximately 86% of which appear only once. The sample here was CD4+ or CD8+ T cells sorted from blood, taken in a trial of the OX40 agonist ivuxolimab. The origin of the receptors is an adult with an advanced solid tumor such as melanoma, head and neck, liver or kidney cancer.

V usage is TRBV19 and J usage is TRBJ1-1; weak D call: TRBD1 (5 bases). The germline CDR1 and CDR2 sequences are LNHDA and SQIVND (reference sequence). This CDR3 has 11 amino acids. V gave up 6 bases and J gave up 8 bases, with 10 bases separating them. As DNA, the CDR3 is TGTGCCAGTAGCCTTCGACAGGAAGCTTTCTTT. Protein product: CASSLRQEAFF.

V usage is TRBV27 and J usage is TRBJ1-1; unclear D gene. This CDR3 contains 13 residues. Germline CDR1 and CDR2: MNHEY and SMNVEV (reference sequence). The V gene lost 0 bases and the J gene lost 5 bases, with 7 bases spanning the gap. CDR3 protein: CASSLSSETEAFF. In DNA, the CDR3 is TGTGCCAGCAGTTTATCCAGCGAAACTGAAGCTTTCTTT.

This clone is a singleton in its sample. The gene calls are TRBV1 and TRBJ1-2. TRBV1 is noted as a pseudogene. CDR3 size: 13 residues. In DNA, the CDR3 is TGCACCAGCAGCCTCGAAGCGGGCTATGGCTACACCTTC. Translating it yields CTSSLEAGYGYTF.

The chain joins TRBV6-5 to TRBJ1-1, with 7 positions matching TRBD1. Germline CDR1 MNHEY, CDR2 SVGAGI. There are 12 residues in the CDR3. Unmatched junction bases numbered 6, after V lost 5 bases and J lost 9 bases. The CDR3: CASSKGTAQAFF. The CDR3 coding sequence is TGTGCCAGCAGTAAAGGGACAGCGCAAGCTTTCTTT.

This clone came up a few times. The rearrangement joins TRBV25-1 to TRBJ1-3; a weak D match, TRBD1 (5 bases). The CDR3 covers 18 residues. Trimming removed 6 bases from V and 3 bases from J, with 24 bases in between. CDR1 and CDR2 from the germline V gene are MGHDK and SYGVNS. The CDR3 reads CASSPLSGGETFGNTIYF. The DNA for the CDR3 is TGTGCCAGCAGCCCCCTCAGTGGGGGGGAAACTTTTGGAAACACCATATATTTT.

This clone was observed a single time. The chain is built from TRBV2 and TRBJ1-1; perhaps TRBD1 as D (6 bases). CDR3 length: 15 residues. Trimming left V 5 bases short and J 6 bases short, with 19 bases between. Germline V lookup: CDR1 SNHLY, CDR2 FYNNEI. Here the CDR3 reads CASSYADFGGSEAFF. DNA for the CDR3: TGTGCCAGCAGTTATGCGGACTTCGGGGGCTCTGAAGCTTTCTTT.

CDR3 sequence (DNA): TGTGCCAGCAGCTTTTGGGGGGCTAGCAATCAGCCCCAGCATTTT. It yields the protein CASSFWGASNQPQHF. V gene TRBV5-6 combines with J gene TRBJ1-5; TRBD1 is a possible D gene (6 bases). The V end was cut by 2 bases, the J end by 0 bases, with 9 bases between. This CDR3 contains 15 residues. Germline loops: CDR1 SGHDT, CDR2 YYEEEE.

The chain employs TRBV4-2 and TRBJ2-5; 8 bases fit TRBD2. Germline-derived CDR1 and CDR2 are LGHNA and YNFKEQ. The CDR3 is 17 amino acids. With 4 bases clipped from V and 4 bases from J, the junction kept 14 bases outside the gene matches. CDR3 protein: CASSPASGRTGRETQYF. As DNA, the CDR3 is TGTGCCAGCAGCCCGGCGAGCGGGAGAACGGGACGAGAGACCCAGTACTTC.

The V call is TRBV7-8, the J call TRBJ1-4; D is unclear. The CDR3 runs to 14 residues. V lost 5 bases, J lost 3 bases, and 10 bases lay in between. Germline V CDR1 and CDR2: SGHVS, FQNEAQ. For the CDR3, the DNA is TGTGCCAGCAGCACGACCAGCGCTAATGAAAAACTGTTTTTT. Translation gives CASSTTSANEKLFF.

The V call is TRBV28, the J call TRBJ1-4; 8 nucleotides match TRBD1. Germline V gene sequence: CDR1 MDHEN, CDR2 SYDVKM. V trimming: 5 bases; J trimming: 8 bases; junction bases outside the gene matches: 7. The CDR3 is made up of 14 amino acids. The CDR3 nucleotides are TGTGCCAGCAGTCGGACAGGGCCGAGAGAAAAACTGTTTTTT. Translation: CASSRTGPREKLFF.

The chain links TRBV15 to TRBJ2-1; D gene uncertain. Deletions cut 4 bases from V and 6 bases from J, with 13 bases between. Germline V CDR1 and CDR2: LNHNV, YYDKDF (reference sequence). The CDR3 covers 14 residues. The CDR3 region is CATSIFAARNEQFF. Here the CDR3 DNA reads TGTGCCACCAGCATTTTTGCAGCCCGCAATGAGCAGTTCTTC.

CDR3 protein: CARRTGNTEAFF. The CDR3, as DNA: TGTGCCAGACGGACAGGGAACACTGAAGCTTTCTTT. The chain joins TRBV21-1 to TRBJ1-1; the DNA was not used to check the table's D call, TRBD1. TRBV21-1 is a documented pseudogene. This CDR3 has 12 residues.

The table lists this clone with a few counts. The rearrangement links TRBV15 to TRBJ1-3, with 9 bases lining up with TRBD1. The junction had 2 bases not matched to a gene; V was cut back by 3 bases and J by 2 bases. The CDR3 is made up of 15 amino acids. The germline V gene has CDR1 LNHNV and CDR2 YYDKDF (reference sequence). As DNA, the CDR3 is TGTGCCACCAGCAGCCGGACAGGGGCTGGAAACACCATATATTTT. Translated: CATSSRTGAGNTIYF.

This chain links TRBV4-3 with TRBJ2-3; 9 nucleotides align to TRBD2. The germline gives CDR1 LGHNA, CDR2 YSLEER. The V and J ends lost 2 bases and 1 base, in that order; junction bases with no gene match: 4. This CDR3 is 16 amino acids long. The CDR3 region is CASSQYTSGRTDTQYF. CDR3 DNA: TGCGCCAGCAGCCAATACACTAGCGGGCGCACAGATACGCAGTATTTT.

This clone was counted a single time. The rearrangement uses TRBV2 and TRBJ1-4, with no clear D. Trimming removed 4 bases at V and 14 bases at J, with 14 bases between. The CDR3 is 12 residues long. From germline, CDR1 is SNHLY and CDR2 FYNNEI. The CDR3 protein is CASSVRPGPLFF. The CDR3 nucleotides are TGTGCCAGCAGTGTGAGGCCAGGACCGCTGTTTTTT.

The V gene is TRBV2, the J gene TRBJ2-2; TRBD1 might be the D (6 bases). The V end lost 1 base, the J end lost 0 bases, and 12 bases lay between the germline ends. Per the germline V gene, CDR1 is SNHLY and CDR2 is FYNNEI. The CDR3 contains 17 residues. The CDR3 coding sequence is TGTGCCAGCAGTGAAGGATTGGGACACGCGAACACCGGGGAGCTGTTTTTT. This sequence encodes CASSEGLGHANTGELFF.

On this clone itself: Other DNA sequences within the sample encode an identical CDR3. This chain links TRBV7-2 with TRBJ2-2; possible D gene TRBD1, 6 bases. This CDR3 is built from 17 residues. Germline V gene sequence: CDR1 SGHTA, CDR2 FQGNSA. V lost 1 base, J lost 2 bases, and 14 bases lay in between. As DNA, the CDR3 is TGTGCCAGCAGCTTAGGGGGGCTAGGGATAAACACCGGGGAGCTGTTTTTT. It is translated as CASSLGGLGINTGELFF.

The V and J genes are TRBV6-5 and TRBJ2-1, with D maybe TRBD1 (6 bases). Germline V gene data show CDR1 as MNHEY and CDR2 as SVGAGI. CDR3 length: 15 amino acids. V shed 7 bases and J shed 8 bases, with 21 bases lying between them. In DNA form, the CDR3 reads TGTGCCAGCAAATTTATAGGGGGATCGCACGATGAGCAGTTCTTC. Encoded protein: CASKFIGGSHDEQFF.

The chain couples TRBV5-8 to TRBJ1-1; D call uncertain. The ends were cut back, 4 bases at V and 1 base at J, with 11 bases in the middle. Per germline, CDR1 SGHTS and CDR2 YDEGEE. The CDR3 runs to 14 residues. This chain's CDR3 is CASSIRIQNTEAFF. CDR3 nucleotide sequence: TGTGCCAGCAGCATAAGAATCCAGAACACTGAAGCTTTCTTT.

The rearrangement links TRBV10-3 to TRBJ1-2, with 8 nucleotides matching TRBD1. CDR3 size: 16 residues. J lost 2 bases, V lost 2 bases, and 7 bases had no gene match. Germline CDR1 ENHRY, CDR2 SYGVKD. The DNA for the CDR3 is TGTGCCATCAGTGAGAAGATGGGGACAGGAAACTATGGCTACACCTTC. Translated, it gives CAISEKMGTGNYGYTF.

The V and J genes are TRBV28 and TRBJ2-2, with 9 nucleotides matching TRBD1. Germline lookup yields CDR1 MDHEN and CDR2 SYDVKM. This CDR3 spans 16 amino acids. The V and J ends lost 3 bases and 1 base, in that order; junction bases with no gene match: 3. In DNA form, the CDR3 reads TGTGCCAGCAGTTTCCGGGACAGGGTGAACACCGGGGAGCTGTTTTTT. It is translated as CASSFRDRVNTGELFF.

In this sample, this clone turned up once. The rearrangement uses TRBV10-1 and TRBJ1-2; D is unclear. The CDR3 runs to 10 residues. Germline values: CDR1 WNHNN, CDR2 SYGVQD (reference sequence). The CDR3 DNA is TGCCAATCGAGATTCTATGGCTACACCTTC. Translating it yields CQSRFYGYTF.

This chain joins TRBV2 and TRBJ2-3; 14 nucleotides match TRBD2. Germline V gene data show CDR1 as SNHLY and CDR2 as FYNNEI. J lost 2 bases, V lost 8 bases, and 12 bases had no gene match. This CDR3 is built from 18 residues. The CDR3 loop reads CASYTSRTSGGYTDTQYF. CDR3 coding DNA: TGTGCCAGCTATACGTCCAGGACTAGCGGGGGGTACACAGATACGCAGTATTTT.

This chain links TRBV27 with TRBJ1-1; D is undetermined. V was trimmed by 10 bases and J by 0 bases, leaving 12 bases between them. CDR3 length: 13 amino acids. Germline V gene sequence: CDR1 MNHEY, CDR2 SMNVEV (reference sequence). CDR3 in DNA: TGTGCCACCTCCCACGGTTTGAACACTGAAGCTTTCTTT. This encodes CATSHGLNTEAFF.

The chain has TRBV19 and TRBJ1-4, with D perhaps TRBD1 (5 bases). The CDR3 loop spans 14 amino acids. CDR1 is LNHDA, CDR2 SQIVND, per germline (reference sequence). The V end lost 9 bases, the J end lost 7 bases, and 18 bases lay between the germline ends. The CDR3 sequence is CASRAQGIIEKLFF. In nucleotides, the CDR3 is TGTGCCAGCCGGGCTCAGGGTATCATTGAAAAACTGTTTTTT.

V and J are TRBV5-4 and TRBJ1-4, with D hard to call. Trimming shortened V by 4 bases and J by 7 bases, and 20 bases separated the two germline ends. Germline V gene data show CDR1 as SGHNT and CDR2 as YYREEE (reference sequence). The length of the CDR3 is 16 residues. The CDR3 here is CASSQDPGVWGEKLFF. DNA for the CDR3: TGTGCCAGCAGCCAAGATCCCGGGGTTTGGGGTGAAAAACTGTTTTTT.

This chain uses TRBV19 with TRBJ2-2; perhaps TRBD2 as D (6 bases). The CDR3 length is 16 residues. V was clipped by 7 bases and J by 6 bases, with 21 bases between them. Germline loops: CDR1 LNHDA, CDR2 SQIVND (reference sequence). This chain's CDR3 is CASTSTSTGGAGELFF. As DNA, the CDR3 is TGTGCCAGTACCTCCACGTCGACTGGAGGGGCCGGGGAGCTGTTTTTT.

V and J are TRBV6-1 and TRBJ1-1; D is possibly TRBD1 (5 bases). The V gene's germline CDR1 is MNHNS and CDR2 SASEGT. The CDR3 is made up of 13 amino acids. V lost 6 bases to trimming and J lost 3 bases, with 11 bases between them. CDR3 nucleotides: TGTGCCAGCAGGCCAGGGACCGACACTGAAGCTTTCTTT. It translates to CASRPGTDTEAFF.

The chain recombines TRBV30 with TRBJ1-1, with 7 nucleotides matching TRBD1. Germline lookup yields CDR1 GTSNPN and CDR2 SVGIG (reference sequence). The CDR3 length is 15 residues. V lost 0 bases and J lost 1; bases outside the gene matches: 5. CDR3 in amino acids: CAWSVGGTANTEAFF. CDR3 bases: TGTGCCTGGAGTGTAGGAGGGACAGCGAACACTGAAGCTTTCTTT.

This clone was seen only a few times. This sequence joins TRBV14 and TRBJ2-7, with 8 bases fitting TRBD1. V trimming: 3 bases; J trimming: 0 bases; junction bases outside the gene matches: 10. CDR1 is SGHDN and CDR2 is FVKESK in the germline V gene. The CDR3 runs 17 residues. The CDR3 sequence: CASSQTYTGGSSYEQYF. The CDR3 DNA follows: TGTGCCAGCAGCCAGACATATACAGGGGGAAGCTCCTACGAGCAGTACTTC.

This rearrangement joins TRBV9 to TRBJ2-2; TRBD1 matches at 7 bases. The CDR3 sequence is 14 residues long. CDR1 is SGDLS, CDR2 YYNGEE, per germline. Trimming cost V 4 bases and J 6 bases; bases outside gene matches: 6. CDR3 DNA: TGTGCCAGCAGCAAACAGGGGCCGTCCGGGGAGCTGTTTTTT. Its protein is CASSKQGPSGELFF.